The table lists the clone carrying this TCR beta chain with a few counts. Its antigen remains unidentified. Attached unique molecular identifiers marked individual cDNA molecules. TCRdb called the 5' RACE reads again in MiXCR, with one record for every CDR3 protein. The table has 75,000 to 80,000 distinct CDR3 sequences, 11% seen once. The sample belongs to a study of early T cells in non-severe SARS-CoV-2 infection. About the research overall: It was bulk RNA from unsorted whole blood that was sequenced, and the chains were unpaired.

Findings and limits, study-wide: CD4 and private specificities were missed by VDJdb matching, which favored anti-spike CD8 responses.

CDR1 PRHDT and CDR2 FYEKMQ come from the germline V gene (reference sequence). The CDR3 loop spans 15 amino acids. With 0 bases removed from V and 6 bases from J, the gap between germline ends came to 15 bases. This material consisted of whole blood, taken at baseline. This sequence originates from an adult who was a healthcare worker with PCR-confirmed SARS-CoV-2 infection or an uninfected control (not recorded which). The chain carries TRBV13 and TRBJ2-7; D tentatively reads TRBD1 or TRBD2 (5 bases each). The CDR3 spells CASSLGTGPVGEQYF. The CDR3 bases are TGTGCCAGCAGCTTAGGGACGGGACCCGTGGGCGAGCAGTACTTC.